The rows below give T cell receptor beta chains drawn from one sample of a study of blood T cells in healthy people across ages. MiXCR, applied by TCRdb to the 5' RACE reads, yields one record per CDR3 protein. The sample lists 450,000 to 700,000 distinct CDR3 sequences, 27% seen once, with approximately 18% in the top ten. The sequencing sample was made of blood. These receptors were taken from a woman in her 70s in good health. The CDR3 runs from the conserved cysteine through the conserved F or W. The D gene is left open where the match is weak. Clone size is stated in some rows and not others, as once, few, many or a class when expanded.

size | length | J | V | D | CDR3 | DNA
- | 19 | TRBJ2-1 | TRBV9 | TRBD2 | CASSVALAGAVSSYNEQFF | TGTGCCAGCAGCGTAGCCCTAGCGGGGGCGGTTAGCTCCTACAATGAGCAGTTCTTC
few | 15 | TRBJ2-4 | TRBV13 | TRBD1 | CASSLTGGRGNIQYF | TGTGCCAGCAGCTTGACAGGGGGACGAGGGAACATTCAGTACTTC
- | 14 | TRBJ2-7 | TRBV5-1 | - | CASSLSTGNYEQYF | TGCGCCAGCAGCTTAAGTACAGGGAACTACGAGCAGTACTTC
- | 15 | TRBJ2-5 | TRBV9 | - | CASSVGTALGETQYF | TGTGCCAGCAGCGTAGGGACGGCCCTTGGGGAGACCCAGTACTTC
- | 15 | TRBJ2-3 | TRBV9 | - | CASSPNLGSTDTQYF | TGTGCCAGCAGCCCAAATCTGGGGAGCACAGATACGCAGTATTTT
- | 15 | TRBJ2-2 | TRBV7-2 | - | CASSLGDPRTGELFF | TGTGCCAGCAGCTTAGGGGACCCGCGCACCGGGGAGCTGTTTTTT
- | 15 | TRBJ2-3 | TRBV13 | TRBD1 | CASSTPGQGLDTQYF | TGTGCCAGCAGCACCCCGGGACAGGGGTTGGATACGCAGTATTTT
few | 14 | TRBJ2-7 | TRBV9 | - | CASSVAQASYEQYF | TGTGCCAGCAGCGTAGCGCAGGCTAGCTACGAGCAGTACTTC
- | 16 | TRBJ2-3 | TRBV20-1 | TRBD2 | CSARDGWRGSPGTQYF | TGCAGTGCTAGAGATGGATGGCGGGGGAGCCCTGGTACGCAGTATTTT
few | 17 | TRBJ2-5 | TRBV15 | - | CATCRGAGLLPQETQYF | TGTGCCACCTGCAGAGGTGCGGGCCTACTCCCACAGGAGACCCAGTACTTC
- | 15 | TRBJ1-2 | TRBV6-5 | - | CASSYSQGTNYGYTF | TGTGCCAGCAGTTACTCCCAGGGAACTAACTATGGCTACACCTTC
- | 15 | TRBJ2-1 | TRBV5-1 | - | CASSSDPSSYNEQFF | TGCGCCAGCAGCAGCGACCCGAGCTCCTACAATGAGCAGTTCTTC
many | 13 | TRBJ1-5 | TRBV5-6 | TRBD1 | CASSLPGGQPQHF | TGTGCCAGCAGCTTGCCAGGGGGTCAGCCCCAGCATTTT
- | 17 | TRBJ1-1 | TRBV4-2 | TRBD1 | CASSSRQGQSMNTEAFF | TGTGCCAGCAGCTCGCGACAGGGGCAGAGTATGAACACTGAAGCTTTCTTT
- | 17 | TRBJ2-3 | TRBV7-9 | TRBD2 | CASSWEKLAQPTDTQYF | TGTGCCAGCAGCTGGGAAAAACTAGCGCAACCCACAGATACGCAGTATTTT
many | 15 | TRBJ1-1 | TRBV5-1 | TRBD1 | CASSSQTGTNTEAFF | TGCGCCAGCAGCTCGCAGACAGGGACAAACACTGAAGCTTTCTTT
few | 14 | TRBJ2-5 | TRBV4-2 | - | CASSQGLPRKTQYF | TGTGCCAGCAGCCAGGGACTCCCGAGGAAGACCCAGTACTTC
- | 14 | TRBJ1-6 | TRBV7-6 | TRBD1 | CASSSGQGSPPLHF | TGTGCCAGCAGCTCCGGACAGGGGAGTCCACCCCTCCACTTT
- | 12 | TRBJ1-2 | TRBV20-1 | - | CSAAAPAFGYTF | TGCAGTGCTGCGGCCCCGGCATTTGGCTACACCTTC
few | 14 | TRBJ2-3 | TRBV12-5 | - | CASGLGDSIDTQYF | TGTGCTAGTGGTCTGGGGGATAGCATAGATACGCAGTATTTT
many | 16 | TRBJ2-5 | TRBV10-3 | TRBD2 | CAISTPSGEYQETQYF | TGTGCCATCAGCACCCCTAGCGGGGAGTACCAAGAGACCCAGTACTTC
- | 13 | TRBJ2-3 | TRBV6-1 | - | CATQGQSTDTQYF | TGTGCCACCCAAGGACAGAGCACAGATACGCAGTATTTT